Below are 16 T cell receptor beta chains sequenced from a single sample in a study of blood T cell repertoires in COVID-19. Profiled with immunoSEQ multiplex PCR; TCRdb holds only in-frame clones, not every one. This table holds about 140,000 clones, 70% to 90% found once. The sample taken for sequencing was peripheral blood. The receptors come from a woman aged 60 to 75 with acute or convalescent COVID-19.

This sequence joins TRBV19 and TRBJ1-1, with TRBD1 as a possible D gene (5 bases). The germline CDR1 and CDR2 sequences are LNHDA and SQIVND (reference sequence). Trimming pared 5 bases from V and 1 base from J, leaving 8 bases between. CDR3 length equals 13 residues. The CDR3 sequence is CASSLGANTEAFF. CDR3 nucleotide sequence: TGTGCCAGTAGTCTAGGGGCGAACACTGAAGCTTTCTTT.

The chain carries TRBV27 and TRBJ2-6; no clear D gene. V lost 5 bases and J lost 2, with 10 bases in between. The CDR3 spans 15 residues. Germline V gene sequence: CDR1 MNHEY, CDR2 SMNVEV (reference sequence). The chain's CDR3 is CASSVSRTGANVLTF. The CDR3 coding sequence is TGTGCCAGCAGTGTCTCGAGGACTGGGGCCAACGTCCTGACTTTC.

This clone has a count of ten or more. The CDR3 loop reads CASSHGTGRNEKLFF. In DNA form, the CDR3 reads TGTGCCAGCAGCCACGGGACAGGGCGTAATGAAAAACTGTTTTTT. J is TRBJ1-4 and V is TRBV14; 9 positions match TRBD1. In germline, CDR1 is SGHDN, CDR2 FVKESK. The V gene end was trimmed by 3 bases and the J gene end by 4 bases; junction bases not matched to a gene: 3. This CDR3 comprises 15 residues.

This chain links TRBV4-3 with TRBJ2-3; D call uncertain. CDR1 and CDR2 from the germline V gene are LGHNA and YSLEER. The CDR3 is made up of 13 amino acids. Trimming stripped 2 bases from V and 5 bases from J, with 8 bases between. DNA of the CDR3: TGCGCCAGCAGCCAAAGAGCTAGAGATACGCAGTATTTT. Translation: CASSQRARDTQYF.

This chain uses TRBV12-3 or TRBV12-4 with TRBJ1-2, with D perhaps TRBD1 (5 bases). Trimming removed 3 bases at V and 8 bases at J, with 10 bases between. CDR3 length: 12 amino acids. The CDR3 DNA reads TGTGCCAGCAGTTTCAGGGATCGGGGCTACACCTTC. It specifies CASSFRDRGYTF.

The V and J genes are TRBV2 and TRBJ2-7; 8 bases are shared with TRBD1. V shed 4 bases and J 1 base; nucleotides not matched to a gene: 0. CDR3 size: 13 residues. The germline V gene has CDR1 SNHLY and CDR2 FYNNEI. CDR3 residues: CASSGTGSYEQYF. In DNA form, the CDR3 reads TGTGCCAGCAGTGGGACAGGGTCCTACGAGCAGTACTTC.

J is TRBJ1-3 and V is TRBV6-5, with D possibly being TRBD1 (5 bases). Germline CDR1 MNHEY, CDR2 SVGAGI. Trimming stripped 6 bases from V and 0 bases from J, with 12 bases between. The CDR3 runs to 15 residues. The CDR3 DNA reads TGTGCCAGCAGCCCGGACACTCACTCTGGAAACACCATATATTTT. Translated, it gives CASSPDTHSGNTIYF.

The chain is built from TRBV11-3 and TRBJ2-3; 9 positions agree with TRBD1. Unmatched junction bases numbered 5, after V lost 1 base and J lost 6 bases. The length of the CDR3 is 15 residues. Germline lookup yields CDR1 SGHNT and CDR2 YENEEA. In DNA form, the CDR3 reads TGTGCCAGCAGCTTAGTGGGACAGGGAATTGATACGCAGTATTTT. Translating it yields CASSLVGQGIDTQYF.

The genes are TRBV29-1 and TRBJ2-2; TRBD2 matches 9 bases. From germline, CDR1 is SQVTM and CDR2 ANQGSEA. V lost 4 bases to trimming and J lost 0 bases; unmatched junction nucleotides: 3. The CDR3 has 15 residues. The CDR3 DNA follows: TGCAGCGTTGCGCCTAGCGGGGCGAACACCGGGGAGCTGTTTTTT. Residues: CSVAPSGANTGELFF.

J is TRBJ2-1 and V is TRBV10-1; 8 bases are a match to TRBD2. Unmatched junction bases numbered 7, after V lost 0 bases and J lost 12 bases. Per the germline V gene, CDR1 is WNHNN and CDR2 is SYGVQD (reference sequence). The CDR3 is made up of 14 amino acids. The CDR3 spells CASSESPGLEGQFF. DNA of the CDR3: TGCGCCAGCAGTGAGTCTCCGGGACTAGAGGGGCAGTTCTTC.

This clone was observed a single time. The chain couples TRBV2 to TRBJ1-1, with D unresolved. CDR3 length equals 14 residues. Germline V gene sequence: CDR1 SNHLY, CDR2 FYNNEI. Between the trimmed V and J ends, which lost 8 bases and 1 base, there was a span of 14 bases. The CDR3 loop is CASSVGRENTEAFF. The CDR3 nucleotides read TGTGCCAGCTCGGTCGGGCGGGAGAACACTGAAGCTTTCTTT.

The chain links TRBV5-4 to TRBJ2-7; possible D gene TRBD1, 6 bases. Between the trimmed V and J ends, which lost 4 bases and 6 bases, there was a span of 11 bases. The CDR3 covers 12 residues. Germline values: CDR1 SGHNT, CDR2 YYREEE (reference sequence). The CDR3 nucleotides read TGTGCCAGCAGCCTCGGGACACTCGAGCAGTACTTC. It is translated as CASSLGTLEQYF.

The V and J genes are TRBV11-2 and TRBJ2-7; 13 nucleotides align to TRBD2. This CDR3 is built from 17 residues. J gave up 4 bases and V 1 base, and 7 bases lay outside the gene matches. Germline V gene lookup returns CDR1 SGHAT and CDR2 FQNNGV. The CDR3 DNA reads as TGTGCCAGCAGCTTAGTCCGACTAGCGGGGGGATCATACGAGCAGTACTTC. This translates into CASSLVRLAGGSYEQYF.

J is TRBJ2-1 and V is TRBV9, with D uncertain. The ends were cut back, 0 bases at V and 6 bases at J, with 13 bases in the middle. Germline CDR1 reads SGDLS; CDR2 reads YYNGEE. This CDR3 has 15 residues. CDR3 in amino acids: CASSVVSGSVNEQFF. The CDR3 DNA is TGTGCCAGCAGCGTAGTGTCCGGCAGCGTCAATGAGCAGTTCTTC.

The genes are TRBV12-3 or TRBV12-4 and TRBJ1-2; D remains unclear. There are 13 residues in the CDR3. V shed 1 base and J shed 4 bases, with 7 bases lying between them. The CDR3, as DNA: TGTGCCAGCAGTTTAGACAGAAGCTATGGCTACACCTTC. This gives the protein CASSLDRSYGYTF.

The V call is TRBV19, the J call TRBJ2-7; 9 bases are a match to TRBD1. Germline V gives CDR1 LNHDA, CDR2 SQIVND (reference sequence). The CDR3 contains 16 residues. The V gene end was trimmed by 5 bases and the J gene end by 1 base; junction bases not matched to a gene: 9. The CDR3 DNA follows: TGTGCCAGTAGTTCGTCCGACAGGGGGTTTTCCTACGAGCAGTACTTC. The encoded protein is CASSSSDRGFSYEQYF.